Only one count was recorded for the clone carrying this T cell receptor beta chain. Antigen: not known. The data belong to a study of follicular helper T cells after annual influenza vaccination. Study-wide context: For some subjects, blood spans the 2013-2014, 2014-2015 and 2015-2016 annual vaccinations.

Noted time point: 2014-2015 season, 7 days after vaccination. Produced via immunoSEQ multiplex PCR; TCRdb's table is partial and in-frame only. The data contain some 15,000 clones, around 84% of them singletons. Findings of the study overall: ICOS+CD38+ cTfh clonality tracked population frequency, and its change tracked circulating plasmablast change.

The sequencing used CXCR5+ CD38- circulating T follicular helper cells from blood, collected 7 days after influenza vaccination. Specified subset: circulating Tfh, non-naive CD4+CXCR5+PD-1+ (ICOS+CD38+ or ICOS-CD38-). The sequence derives from an adult who received the influenza vaccine.

CDR3 DNA: TGTGCCAGCAGCCCCGGGCGCGGGAGGGCTCGAAACTACGAGCAGTACTTC. Protein sequence: CASSPGRGRARNYEQYF. The rearrangement links TRBV5-8 to TRBJ2-7; 9 bases fit TRBD2. Trimming took 4 bases from V and 3 from J; bases not matched to a gene: 14. This CDR3 has 17 residues. Germline V gene data show CDR1 as SGHTS and CDR2 as YDEGEE.